This is a list of T cell receptor beta chains from one sample in a study of human T cells and chemical hapten exposure. TCRdb re-called the RACE reads through MiXCR, storing one row per CDR3 protein. The table has about 340,000 distinct CDR3 sequences, 6% to 8.5% seen once; the top ten hold roughly 8%. The sample here was whole blood, taken in connection with sensitization to the hapten diphenylcyclopropenone (DPC). The receptors here all came from a woman aged 18 to 35 with alopecia areata. Some clones in this sample may be carry-over from other donors' samples. Both conserved end residues are part of each CDR3. Each record gives: D gene, clone size, J gene, V gene, CDR3 length, CDR3 protein, CDR3 DNA. D genes are given only for firm matches. Clone size is shown for a subset of rows, as once, few, many or a class of expanded clone.

NA,few,TRBJ2-7,TRBV11-1,13,CASSPLTGVEQYF,TGTGCCAGCAGCCCACTAACCGGGGTCGAGCAGTACTTC
NA,many,TRBJ1-6,TRBV4-3,15,CASSQVGDMNSPLHF,TGCGCCAGCAGCCAAGTGGGGGATATGAATTCACCCCTCCACTTT
NA,many,TRBJ1-2,TRBV27,15,CASSSWAGRIYGYTF,TGTGCCAGCAGTTCGTGGGCCGGACGGATATATGGCTACACCTTC
NA,NA,TRBJ1-2,TRBV20-1,14,CSARDNEINYGYTF,TGCAGTGCTAGAGACAACGAAATTAACTATGGCTACACCTTC
NA,few,TRBJ2-1,TRBV14,15,CASSHGRGKNNEQFF,TGTGCCAGCAGCCATGGTCGGGGCAAAAACAATGAGCAGTTCTTC
TRBD1,NA,TRBJ1-5,TRBV4-3,14,CASSQGQGDQPQHF,TGCGCCAGCAGCCAAGGACAGGGCGATCAGCCCCAGCATTTT
NA,NA,TRBJ1-5,TRBV4-2,13,CASSQDANQPQHF,TGTGCCAGCAGCCAAGATGCCAATCAGCCCCAGCATTTT
NA,many,TRBJ2-7,TRBV6-2/TRBV6-3,13,CASSYARDYEQYF,TGTGCCAGCAGTTACGCCAGGGACTACGAGCAGTACTTC
TRBD2,few,TRBJ2-7,TRBV6-5,17,CASSYAGAGAGPGEQYF,TGTGCCAGCAGTTACGCGGGAGCTGGGGCAGGGCCCGGCGAGCAGTACTTC
TRBD1,many,TRBJ2-3,TRBV29-1,14,CSVSGQGDTDTQYF,TGCAGCGTTTCAGGACAGGGGGATACAGATACGCAGTATTTT
NA,NA,TRBJ2-2,TRBV20-1,13,CSAETANTGELFF,TGCAGTGCAGAGACAGCGAACACCGGGGAGCTGTTTTTT
TRBD1,few,TRBJ2-7,TRBV6-6,14,CASLAETGAYEQYF,TGTGCCAGCTTAGCCGAGACAGGGGCCTACGAGCAGTACTTC
NA,NA,TRBJ1-2,TRBV18,19,CASSPTPGRSRIGDYGYTF,TGTGCCAGCTCACCGACACCGGGGCGAAGCCGGATTGGAGACTATGGCTACACCTTC
TRBD1,NA,TRBJ1-1,TRBV7-9,15,CASSSGQGGIAEAFF,TGTGCCAGCAGCTCCGGCCAGGGGGGGATCGCTGAAGCTTTCTTT
NA,NA,TRBJ2-7,TRBV5-6,16,CASSLEGVRRSYEQYF,TGTGCCAGCAGCTTGGAAGGAGTCCGGCGGTCCTACGAGCAGTACTTC
TRBD2,NA,TRBJ2-1,TRBV4-3,16,CASSQDGTSGGAGQFF,TGCGCCAGCAGCCAAGATGGGACTAGCGGGGGGGCCGGTCAGTTCTTC
NA,NA,TRBJ1-3,TRBV12-3/TRBV12-4,14,CASSSQGTGNTIYF,TGTGCCAGCAGTAGTCAGGGGACAGGAAACACCATATATTTT
NA,few,TRBJ1-2,TRBV2,16,CASSPTGHLANYGYTF,TGTGCCAGCAGTCCGACTGGACACCTAGCTAACTATGGCTACACCTTC
NA,many,TRBJ2-3,TRBV20-1,13,CSARWELTDTQYF,TGCAGTGCTAGGTGGGAGCTCACAGATACGCAGTATTTT
TRBD1,many,TRBJ1-2,TRBV5-1,14,CASSSSDRGDGYTF,TGCGCCAGCAGCTCGTCTGACAGGGGTGATGGCTACACCTTC
NA,many,TRBJ2-3,TRBV5-1,15,CASSPGPDITDTQYF,TGCGCCAGCAGCCCTGGCCCGGATATCACAGATACGCAGTATTTT
NA,medium-sized,TRBJ1-6,TRBV7-8,16,CASSLAEASYNSPLHF,TGTGCCAGCAGCTTAGCCGAAGCCTCCTATAATTCACCCCTCCACTTT
NA,few,TRBJ1-6,TRBV5-6,14,CASSLGGTNSPLHF,TGTGCCAGCAGCCTGGGGGGAACCAATTCACCCCTCCACTTT
TRBD2,few,TRBJ2-6,TRBV27,17,CASSLVGLRAGANVLTF,TGTGCCAGCAGTTTAGTGGGACTACGTGCTGGGGCCAACGTCCTGACTTTC
NA,many,TRBJ1-2,TRBV4-1,15,CASSLDSSRYYGYTF,TGCGCCAGCAGCCTAGATTCGAGCAGGTACTATGGCTACACCTTC
NA,NA,TRBJ2-4,TRBV2,16,CASSPPRVGAKNIQYF,TGTGCCAGCAGTCCTCCGAGGGTAGGGGCCAAAAACATTCAGTACTTC
NA,NA,TRBJ2-1,TRBV6-2/TRBV6-3,15,CASSSPVSSYNEQFF,TGTGCCAGCAGTTCACCCGTGAGCTCCTACAATGAGCAGTTCTTC
NA,many,TRBJ2-3,TRBV29-1,12,CSVAGGTDTQYF,TGCAGCGTTGCAGGGGGCACAGATACGCAGTATTTT
NA,few,TRBJ2-5,TRBV12-3/TRBV12-4,15,CASSLAGTDQETQYF,TGTGCCAGCAGTTTAGCGGGGACGGACCAAGAGACCCAGTACTTC
NA,few,TRBJ2-1,TRBV12-3/TRBV12-4,15,CASSLAGGPHNEQFF,TGTGCCAGCAGTTTAGCGGGGGGGCCCCACAATGAGCAGTTCTTC
TRBD1,few,TRBJ2-7,TRBV6-6,15,CASRITGQRTGEQYF,TGTGCCAGCAGGATTACGGGACAGAGGACGGGAGAGCAGTACTTC
NA,NA,TRBJ2-5,TRBV3-1,15,CASSQDGAGRETQYF,TGTGCCAGCAGCCAAGATGGGGCCGGCCGAGAGACCCAGTACTTC
TRBD1,many,TRBJ1-1,TRBV12-3/TRBV12-4,14,CASSLQGANTEAFF,TGTGCCAGCAGTTTACAGGGGGCGAACACTGAAGCTTTCTTT
TRBD1,few,TRBJ1-5,TRBV20-1,14,CSALAGGNNQPQHF,TGCAGTGCCCTGGCAGGGGGCAACAATCAGCCCCAGCATTTT
TRBD2,few,TRBJ2-1,TRBV27,18,CASTPGLAGARSYNEQFF,TGTGCCAGCACCCCAGGGCTAGCGGGGGCCCGCTCCTACAATGAGCAGTTCTTC
TRBD1,NA,TRBJ2-1,TRBV18,15,CASSPTTGSSNEQFF,TGTGCCAGCTCACCGACGACAGGGAGTTCCAATGAGCAGTTCTTC
NA,few,TRBJ1-1,TRBV20-1,11,CSPDPRAGAFF,TGCAGTCCGGACCCCCGGGCCGGGGCTTTCTTT
NA,many,TRBJ1-4,TRBV10-2,13,CASRRGRDEKLFF,TGCGCCAGCAGGAGGGGCAGGGATGAAAAACTGTTTTTT
NA,many,TRBJ2-3,TRBV20-1,18,CSARDVEGGGIITDTQYF,TGCAGTGCTAGAGATGTCGAGGGAGGGGGAATCATCACAGATACGCAGTATTTT
NA,many,TRBJ2-3,TRBV6-2/TRBV6-3,15,CASNPSGQGTDTQYF,TGTGCCAGCAACCCTTCGGGGCAGGGCACAGATACGCAGTATTTT
NA,NA,TRBJ2-2,TRBV15,14,CATSSAREVGELFF,TGTGCCACCAGCAGCGCCAGGGAGGTCGGGGAGCTGTTTTTT
TRBD2,many,TRBJ2-1,TRBV28,16,CASSYGGGALNNEQFF,TGTGCCAGCAGTTACGGCGGGGGGGCTTTGAACAATGAGCAGTTCTTC
NA,NA,TRBJ1-5,TRBV6-6,14,CASVRQTSNQPQHF,TGTGCCAGCGTACGGCAGACTAGCAATCAGCCCCAGCATTTT
NA,many,TRBJ2-1,TRBV7-6,15,CASSLPGAAVNEQFF,TGTGCCAGCAGCTTACCCGGGGCCGCTGTGAATGAGCAGTTCTTC
NA,many,TRBJ1-5,TRBV13,13,CASSSRGSQPQHF,TGTGCCAGCAGTTCCCGGGGGTCTCAGCCCCAGCATTTT
NA,few,TRBJ2-3,TRBV13,16,CASSFRQGGPTDTQYF,TGTGCCAGCAGCTTTCGACAGGGAGGTCCCACAGATACGCAGTATTTT
TRBD1,NA,TRBJ1-4,TRBV7-8,15,CASSFRDRSNEKLFF,TGTGCCAGCAGCTTCAGGGACAGGTCTAATGAAAAACTGTTTTTT